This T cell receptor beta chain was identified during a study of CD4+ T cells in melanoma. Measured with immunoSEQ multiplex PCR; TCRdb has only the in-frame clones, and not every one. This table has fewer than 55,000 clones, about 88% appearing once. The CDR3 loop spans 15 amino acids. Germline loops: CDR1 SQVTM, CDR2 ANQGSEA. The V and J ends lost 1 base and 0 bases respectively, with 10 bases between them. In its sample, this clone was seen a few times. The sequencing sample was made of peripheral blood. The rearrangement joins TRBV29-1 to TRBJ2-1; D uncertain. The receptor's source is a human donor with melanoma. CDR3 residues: CSVEGIGRSYNEQFF. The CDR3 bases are TGCAGCGTTGAAGGCATAGGCCGCTCCTACAATGAGCAGTTCTTC.